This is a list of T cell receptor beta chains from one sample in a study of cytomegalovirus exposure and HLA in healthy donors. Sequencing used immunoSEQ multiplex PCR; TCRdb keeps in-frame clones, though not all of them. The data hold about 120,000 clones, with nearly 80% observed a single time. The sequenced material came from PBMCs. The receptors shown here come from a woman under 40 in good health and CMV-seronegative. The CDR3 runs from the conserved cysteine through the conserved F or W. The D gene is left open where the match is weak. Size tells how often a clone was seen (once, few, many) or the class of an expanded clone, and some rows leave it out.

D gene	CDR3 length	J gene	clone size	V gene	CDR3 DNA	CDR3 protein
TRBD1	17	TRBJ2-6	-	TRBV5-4	TGTGCCAGCAGCGAGGGACAGGGACGATCTGGGGCCAACGTCCTGACTTTC	CASSEGQGRSGANVLTF
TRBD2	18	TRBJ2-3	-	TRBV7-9	TGTGCCAGCAGCCGAATACCCCCTTTCTCGGCTAGCGGGGAGACGCAGTATTTT	CASSRIPPFSASGETQYF
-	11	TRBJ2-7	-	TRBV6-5	TGTGCCAGCAGTTACGCCTCGGGGCAGTACTTC	CASSYASGQYF
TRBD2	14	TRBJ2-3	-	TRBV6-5	TGTGCCAGCAGACTCGGGACTAGCGAAGGGAGTCAGTATTTT	CASRLGTSEGSQYF
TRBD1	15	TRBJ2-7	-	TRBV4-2	TGTGCCAGCAGCCAAGAGGGGACAGGGGAGGAGGAGCAGTACTTC	CASSQEGTGEEEQYF
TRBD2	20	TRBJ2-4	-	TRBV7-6	TGTGCCAGCAGCTTAGCAGCTAGCGGGAGGGGAGGGGTAGCCAAAAACATTCAGTACTTC	CASSLAASGRGGVAKNIQYF
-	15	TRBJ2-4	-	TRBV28	TGTGCCAGCAGTCGTGTGGGGCTAGCCAAAAACATTCAGTACTTC	CASSRVGLAKNIQYF
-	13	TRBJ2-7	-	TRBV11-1	TGTGCCAGCAGCTCCCCGCCAGGGTTCGAGCAGTACTTC	CASSSPPGFEQYF
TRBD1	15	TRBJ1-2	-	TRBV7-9	TGTGCCAGCAGCGCCGGGACAGTAACTAACTATGGCTACACCTTC	CASSAGTVTNYGYTF
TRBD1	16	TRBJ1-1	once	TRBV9	TGTGCCAGCAGCTCGGGGCGGGGACAGATGAACACTGAAGCTTTCTTT	CASSSGRGQMNTEAFF
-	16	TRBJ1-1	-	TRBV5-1	TGCGCCAGCAGCTTTCCGTTGGGGGGAGGATACACTGAAGCTTTCTTT	CASSFPLGGGYTEAFF
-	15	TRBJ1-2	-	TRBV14	TGTGCCAGCAGCCAAGATGCCAGGGGAAACTATGGCTACACCTTC	CASSQDARGNYGYTF
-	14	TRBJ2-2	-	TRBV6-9	TGTGCCAGCAGCTTGACAGGGGAGGGCGGGGAGCTGTTTTTT	CASSLTGEGGELFF
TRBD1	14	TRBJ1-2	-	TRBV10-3	TGTGCCATCAGTGTACCGGGACAGGGGTTAGGCTACACCTTC	CAISVPGQGLGYTF
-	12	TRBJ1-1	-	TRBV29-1	TGCAGCGTTGAACTAGGGGACACTGAAGCTTTCTTT	CSVELGDTEAFF
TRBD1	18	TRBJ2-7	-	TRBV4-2	TGTGCCAGCAGCCTAGGGGTCGAGGGGGCCCGAATAGACTACGAGCAGTACTTC	CASSLGVEGARIDYEQYF
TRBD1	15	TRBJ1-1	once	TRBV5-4	TGTGCCAGCAGCTACCGGGGACAGGGGAACACTGAAGCTTTCTTT	CASSYRGQGNTEAFF
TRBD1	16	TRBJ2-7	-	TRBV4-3	TGCGCCAGCAGCCAAGGAGACCGGGACAGGGGACACGAGCAGTACTTC	CASSQGDRDRGHEQYF
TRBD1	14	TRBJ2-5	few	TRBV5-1	TGCGCCAGCAGCCCGGGACAGGGGAGGGAGACCCAGTACTTC	CASSPGQGRETQYF
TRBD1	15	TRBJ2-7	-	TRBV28	TGTGCCAGCAGTTATGGGACAGGGGGGTTATACGAGCAGTACTTC	CASSYGTGGLYEQYF
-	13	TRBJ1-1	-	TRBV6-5	TGTGCCAGCAGTCCGGGGGAAGGGAATAAAGCTTTCTTT	CASSPGEGNKAFF
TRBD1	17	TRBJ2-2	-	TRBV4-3	TGCGCCAGCAGCCAAGATTTCCAGGCACAGGGGACCGGGGAGCTGGTTTTT	CASSQDFQAQGTGELVF
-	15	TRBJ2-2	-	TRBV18	TGTGCCAGCTCGCGGAGGGGAGGAGACACCGGGGAGCTGTTTTTT	CASSRRGGDTGELFF
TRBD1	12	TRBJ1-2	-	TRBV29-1	TGCAGCGTTGAGAAGGGGGCGAATGGCTACACCTTC	CSVEKGANGYTF
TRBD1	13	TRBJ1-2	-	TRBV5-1	TGCGCCAGCAGCACCGGACAGGGTCGTGGCTACACCTTC	CASSTGQGRGYTF
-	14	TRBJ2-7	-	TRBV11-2	TGTGCCAGCAGCTTCCGGGACATGGCGCTTGAGCAGTACTTC	CASSFRDMALEQYF
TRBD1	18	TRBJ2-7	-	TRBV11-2	TGTGCCAGCAGCTTATATATAGGGACAGGGGGCGCCTCCAGCGAGCAGTACTTC	CASSLYIGTGGASSEQYF
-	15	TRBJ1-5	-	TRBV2	TGTGCCAGCAGACGGGAAGGGATGGGCGGTCAGCCCCAGCATTTT	CASRREGMGGQPQHF
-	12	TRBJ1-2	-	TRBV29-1	TGCAGCGTTGAGGGGGGGGGCTATGGCTACACCTTC	CSVEGGGYGYTF
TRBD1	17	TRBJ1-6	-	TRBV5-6	TGTGCCAGCAGCTTGCTCTTCAAAGGGGGCAGAGAGTCACCCCTCCACTTT	CASSLLFKGGRESPLHF
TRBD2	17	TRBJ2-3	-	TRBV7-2	TGTGCCAGCAGCTCCCATCTAGCGGGGGGCTTATCCGGTACGCAGTATTTT	CASSSHLAGGLSGTQYF
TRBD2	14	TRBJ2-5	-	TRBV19	TGTGCCAGTAGTCGTGGTAGCGGGAGTGAGACCCAGTACTTC	CASSRGSGSETQYF
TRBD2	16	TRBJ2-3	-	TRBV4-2	TGTGCCAGCAGCCAAGACGGGACTAGGGAGGCAGATACGCAGTATTTT	CASSQDGTREADTQYF
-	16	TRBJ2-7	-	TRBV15	TGTGCCACCAGCAGAGATCTCGCCAGCGCTTATTACGAGCAGTACTTC	CATSRDLASAYYEQYF
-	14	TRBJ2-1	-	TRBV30	TGTGCCTGGAGCGGAGCGGACTCCTACAATGAGCAGTTCTTC	CAWSGADSYNEQFF
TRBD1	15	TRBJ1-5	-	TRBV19	TGTGCCAGTAGTATACAAGGGGGCGCAGGTCAGCCCCAGCATTTT	CASSIQGGAGQPQHF
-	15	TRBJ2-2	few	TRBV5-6	TGTGCCAGCAGCTTGTGGAGGGGCGACACCGGGGAGCTGTTTTTT	CASSLWRGDTGELFF
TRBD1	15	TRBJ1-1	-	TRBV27	TGTGCCAGCAGCCTACAGACAGGGTTGAACACTGAAGCTTTCTTT	CASSLQTGLNTEAFF
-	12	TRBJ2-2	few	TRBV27	TGTGCCAGCAGTTTACCGGGCGGGGAGCTGTTTTTT	CASSLPGGELFF